This T cell receptor beta chain was found in a study of OX40 agonist ivuxolimab in advanced cancers. Across the study: An agonistic human IgG2 monoclonal antibody against OX40 (CD134) was given. Intravenous ivuxolimab was administered to patients every 2 weeks at 0.01 to 10 mg/kg.

V gave up 3 bases and J gave up 1 base; unmatched junction bases: 2. Germline V gives CDR1 SGDLS, CDR2 YYNGEE. The CDR3 totals 14 residues. TCRdb's copy holds only in-frame clones and misses some; the assay was immunoSEQ multiplex PCR. The sample records about 120,000 clones, just under 95% being singletons. General study points: Doses of 0.1 to 3.0 mg/kg were accompanied by clonal expansion of CD4+ and CD8+ blood T cells by week 6. More expanded clones were seen, on average, in CD8+ T cells than in CD4+.

Remarks on this clone: Its antigen is not known.

The chain joins TRBV9 to TRBJ2-3; 7 bases agree with TRBD2. The TCR originated in an adult with an advanced solid tumor such as melanoma, head and neck, liver or kidney cancer. The material was CD4+ or CD8+ T cells sorted from blood, obtained in a trial of the OX40 agonist ivuxolimab. The CDR3 loop is CASSALAGTDTQYF. Written as DNA, the CDR3 is TGTGCCAGCAGCGCGCTAGCGGGCACAGATACGCAGTATTTT.